The T cell receptor (beta chain) under discussion was sequenced for a study of PD-1 blockade in classical Hodgkin lymphoma. Profiling relied on immunoSEQ multiplex PCR, and the TCRdb table lists in-frame clones only, not all of them. The sample carries 50,000 or so clones, 85% to 90% recorded once. Time point: cycle 4 day 1 (C4D1), after 6 weeks of nivolumab. Every one of the patients relapsed after autologous stem cell transplantation (brentuximab vedotin exposure was variable). V dropped 4 bases and J dropped 1 base, with 17 bases sitting between them. Germline CDR1 SQVTM, CDR2 ANQGSEA. The CDR3 extends over 16 amino acids. The study, taken as a whole, reports: Repertoire differences have undefined causes, possibly disease activity or prior therapy. Newly diagnosed patients were said to have less baseline TCR diversity than healthy donors did.

This clone was recorded only once. Its antigen is unknown. The receptor was derived from a human donor with classical Hodgkin lymphoma. The rearrangement joins TRBV29-1 to TRBJ2-1; D uncertain. The sample consisted of peripheral blood mononuclear cells (PBMCs), taken before the fourth cycle of nivolumab. The CDR3 loop reads CSVAFVKPQSYNEQFF. DNA of the CDR3: TGCAGCGTTGCATTCGTCAAACCACAATCCTACAATGAGCAGTTCTTC.